These 14 T cell receptor beta chains share one sample of origin, sequenced in a study of T cell responses to AZD1222 COVID-19 vaccine. Sequencing used immunoSEQ multiplex PCR; TCRdb keeps in-frame clones, though not all of them. The table has about 67,000 clones, under 90% seen once. Here the sequenced sample was peripheral blood, taken 28 days after the second AZD1222 dose. The receptors stem from an adult who received the AZD1222 COVID-19 vaccine.

This sequence joins TRBV29-1 and TRBJ1-1, with D maybe TRBD1 (5 bases). This CDR3 is built from 12 residues. V gave up 2 bases and J gave up 4 bases, with 8 bases separating them. Germline loops: CDR1 SQVTM, CDR2 ANQGSEA. This CDR3 is CSVERGPTEAFF. Here the CDR3 DNA reads TGCAGCGTTGAAAGGGGACCCACTGAAGCTTTCTTT.

This clone has more than one count but fewer than ten. The genes are TRBV4-1 and TRBJ2-1; 10 positions match TRBD2. The junction had 6 bases not matched to a gene; V was cut back by 3 bases and J by 4 bases. The CDR3 has 16 residues. Germline V gives CDR1 MGHRA, CDR2 YSYEKL. CDR3 bases: TGCGCCAGCAGCCACTCGCTAGCGGGAGAATACAATGAGCAGTTCTTC. It is translated as CASSHSLAGEYNEQFF.

This sequence joins TRBV7-6 and TRBJ2-1; 11 positions match TRBD2. Germline V lookup: CDR1 SGHVS, CDR2 FNYEAQ. The length of the CDR3 is 17 residues. The V and J ends lost 5 bases and 6 bases, in that order; junction bases with no gene match: 12. The CDR3 bases are TGTGCCAGCAGCGTGACACTAGCGGGGGTTGAGGGCAATGAGCAGTTCTTC. Its protein is CASSVTLAGVEGNEQFF.

V usage is TRBV13 and J usage is TRBJ2-1; the D gene is possibly TRBD1 (5 bases). The CDR3 covers 15 residues. The germline gives CDR1 PRHDT, CDR2 FYEKMQ (reference sequence). The ends were cut back, 5 bases at V and 2 bases at J, with 13 bases in the middle. The CDR3 sequence: CASSPRRGAYNEQFF. The CDR3 DNA reads as TGTGCCAGCAGCCCCCGAAGGGGTGCCTACAATGAGCAGTTCTTC.

V usage is TRBV10-3 and J usage is TRBJ2-2; D gene uncertain. V lost 3 bases to trimming and J lost 5 bases, with 7 bases between them. Per germline, CDR1 ENHRY and CDR2 SYGVKD. This CDR3 contains 13 residues. The CDR3 bases are TGTGCCATCAGTGACCTTAGTACCGGGGAGCTGTTTTTT. It is translated as CAISDLSTGELFF.

CDR3 nucleotide sequence: TGCAGCGTTGATTGGAACACTGAAGCTTTCTTT. Its translation: CSVDWNTEAFF. This rearrangement joins TRBV29-1 to TRBJ1-1; no definite D call. CDR1 and CDR2 (germline): SQVTM, ANQGSEA. The V and J ends lost 3 bases and 1 base respectively, with 3 bases between them. The CDR3 is made up of 11 amino acids.

J is TRBJ1-2 and V is TRBV9, with a possible D match to TRBD1 (5 bases). Germline loops: CDR1 SGDLS, CDR2 YYNGEE. V lost 0 bases and J lost 5, with 11 bases in between. This CDR3 is 14 amino acids long. The CDR3 DNA reads as TGTGCCAGCAGCGTAGTTGGGACGGGTTATGGCTACACCTTC. Translated, it gives CASSVVGTGYGYTF. Complete variable domain (other parts from reference TRBV9 and TRBJ1-2): DSGVTQTPKHLITATGQRVTLRCSPRSGDLSVYWYQQSLDQGLQFLIQYYNGEERAKGNILERFSAQQFPDLHSELNLSSLELGDSALYFCASSVVGTGYGYTFGSGTRLTVV.

The chain uses TRBV15 and TRBJ1-4; no reliable D call. The CDR3 has 12 residues. Germline loops: CDR1 LNHNV, CDR2 YYDKDF (reference sequence). Trimming shortened V by 3 bases and J by 12 bases, and 11 bases separated the two germline ends. The CDR3: CATSRGFRELFF. Written as DNA, the CDR3 is TGTGCCACCAGCAGGGGGTTTAGGGAACTGTTTTTT.

The gene calls are TRBV5-1 and TRBJ2-3; 11 bases are shared with TRBD2. Per germline, CDR1 SGHRS and CDR2 YFSETQ. The CDR3 sequence is 19 residues long. With 5 bases clipped from V and 2 bases from J, the junction kept 16 bases outside the gene matches. CDR3 nucleotides: TGCGCCAGCAGTCGGGCACCTCGGACTAGCGGGCGCCACACAGATACGCAGTATTTT. This translates into CASSRAPRTSGRHTDTQYF.

The chain recombines TRBV7-9 with TRBJ1-4, with a possible D match to TRBD1 (5 bases). The germline V gene has CDR1 SEHNR and CDR2 FQNEAQ (reference sequence). CDR3 size: 15 residues. Trimming cost V 5 bases and J 4 bases, with 14 bases left between them. CDR3 in amino acids: CASSTGAARNEKLFF. CDR3 nucleotide sequence: TGTGCCAGCAGCACTGGGGCGGCCCGTAATGAAAAACTGTTTTTT.

J is TRBJ2-1 and V is TRBV6-4; TRBD1 matches at 12 bases. Germline V gene lookup returns CDR1 MRHNA and CDR2 SNTAGT. There are 16 residues in the CDR3. With V trimmed by 0 bases and J by 6 bases, 3 bases remained unmatched. The CDR3 bases are TGTGCCAGCAGTGACTCGGCGGGACAGGGGGCCAATGAGCAGTTCTTC. This translates into CASSDSAGQGANEQFF.

The V and J genes are TRBV25-1 and TRBJ1-4, with a possible D match to TRBD1 (6 bases). CDR3 length: 17 amino acids. In germline, CDR1 is MGHDK, CDR2 SYGVNS. V shed 3 bases and J shed 14 bases, with 28 bases lying between them. Here the CDR3 DNA reads TGTGCCAGCAGTGATGTCAGGGGAGGCCCTTCCGTCACGGGGCTGTTTTTT. Amino acid sequence: CASSDVRGGPSVTGLFF.

The chain joins TRBV19 to TRBJ1-6, with D tentatively TRBD1 (5 bases). This CDR3 spans 12 amino acids. CDR1 LNHDA and CDR2 SQIVND come from the germline V gene (reference sequence). Trimming removed 3 bases at V and 13 bases at J, with 10 bases between. The CDR3 region is CASSMGGMPLHF. In nucleotides, the CDR3 is TGTGCCAGTAGTATGGGGGGTATGCCCCTCCACTTT. Drawing the rest from reference TRBV19 and TRBJ1-6, the complete variable domain is DGGITQSPKYLFRKEGQNVTLSCEQNLNHDAMYWYRQDPGQGLRLIYYSQIVNDFQKGDIAEGYSVSREKKESFPLTVTSAQKNPTAFYLCASSMGGMPLHFGNGTRLTVT.

The gene calls are TRBV7-2 and TRBJ2-2; D call uncertain. CDR1 is SGHTA, CDR2 FQGNSA, per germline. This CDR3 has 14 residues. V was cut by 3 bases and J by 6 bases, with 11 bases left in between. CDR3 sequence: CASSFTVTPGELFF. Written as DNA, the CDR3 is TGTGCCAGCAGCTTTACAGTGACCCCCGGGGAGCTGTTTTTT. The full variable domain, in which reference TRBV7-2 and TRBJ2-2 provide the parts outside the CDR3, is GAGVSQSPSNKVTEKGKDVELRCDPISGHTALYWYRQSLGQGLEFLIYFQGNSAPDKSGLPSDRFSAERTGGSVSTLTIQRTQQEDSAVYLCASSFTVTPGELFFGEGSRLTVL.